These 14 T cell receptor beta chains were sequenced from one sample in a study of cytomegalovirus exposure and HLA in healthy donors. The PCR had 60 Vbeta and 13 Jbeta primers. Profiling relied on immunoSEQ multiplex PCR, and the TCRdb table lists in-frame clones only, not all of them. Of tens of thousands of clones listed, around two thirds are singletons. Sequencing input: PBMCs. Receptor source: a man aged 55-75 years in good health and CMV-seropositive.

The V call is TRBV30, the J call TRBJ2-3; TRBD2 matches 11 bases. The CDR3 is 14 amino acids. CDR1 and CDR2 from the germline V gene are GTSNPN and SVGIG (reference sequence). J was trimmed by 3 bases and V by 4 bases; bases with no gene match: 3. CDR3 DNA: TGTGCCTGGACTAGCGGGAGGAGTACAGATACGCAGTATTTT. Translating gives CAWTSGRSTDTQYF.

This clone was counted a few times. Compared with germline, one end of the junction differs, possibly owing to a read error. V gene TRBV28 combines with J gene TRBJ2-1; TRBD1 might be the D (5 bases). The length of the CDR3 is 11 residues. Per germline, CDR1 MDHEN and CDR2 SYDVKM. DNA of the CDR3: TGTGCCAGCAGATCTACAGGTATTCCCATCTTC. It encodes CASRSTGIPIF.

The chain employs TRBV5-1 and TRBJ1-3; the match to TRBD1 covers 7 bases. Germline CDR1 SGHRS, CDR2 YFSETQ. V lost 2 bases and J lost 2; bases outside the gene matches: 1. The CDR3 has 14 amino acids. CDR3 nucleotide sequence: TGCGCCAGCAGCTTCACAGGGGCTGGAAACACCATATATTTT. Residues: CASSFTGAGNTIYF.

This clone was found once. The V gene is TRBV28, the J gene TRBJ1-1, with unresolved D. This CDR3 comprises 13 residues. CDR1 MDHEN and CDR2 SYDVKM come from the germline V gene. V was shortened by 3 bases and J by 1 base, with 6 bases between the two germline ends. The CDR3 coding sequence is TGTGCCAGCAGTTTTTGGGCGAACACTGAAGCTTTCTTT. It specifies CASSFWANTEAFF.

This clone is a singleton in its sample. The chain employs TRBV7-8 and TRBJ1-4, with TRBD1 as a possible D gene (5 bases). In germline, CDR1 is SGHVS, CDR2 FQNEAQ. This CDR3 is 14 amino acids long. Trimming left V 5 bases short and J 8 bases short, with 15 bases between. CDR3 nucleotides: TGTGCCAGCAGCAGGACAAGTCTAGGGGAAAAACTGTTTTTT. It codes for CASSRTSLGEKLFF.

This chain's CDR3 is CASRLAGVGTGELFF. CDR3 coding DNA: TGTGCCAGCAGACTAGCGGGAGTTGGCACCGGGGAGCTGTTTTTT. The rearrangement links TRBV6-1 to TRBJ2-2; 11 bases fit TRBD2. V lost 6 bases, J lost 4 bases, and 4 bases stayed unmatched. The CDR3 has 15 amino acids. From germline, CDR1 is MNHNS and CDR2 SASEGT.

This sequence joins TRBV18 and TRBJ1-5; D call uncertain. With 3 bases removed from V and 4 bases from J, the gap between germline ends came to 10 bases. Germline V gene sequence: CDR1 KGHSH, CDR2 LQKENI. This CDR3 comprises 14 residues. CDR3 residues: CASSPGSSNQPQHF. The CDR3 nucleotides are TGTGCCAGCTCACCGGGTAGCTCTAATCAGCCCCAGCATTTT. The complete variable domain, with remaining parts taken from reference TRBV18 and TRBJ1-5, reads NAGVMQNPRHLVRRRGQEARLRCSPMKGHSHVYWYRQLPEEGLKFMVYLQKENIIDESGMPKERFSAEFPKEGPSILRIQQVVRGDSAAYFCASSPGSSNQPQHFGDGTRLSIL.

The chain carries TRBV9 and TRBJ2-3, with TRBD2 identical over 9 bases. The CDR3 totals 18 residues. V shed 3 bases, J shed 4 bases, and the junction held 15 bases outside the gene matches. Germline CDR1 SGDLS, CDR2 YYNGEE. The CDR3 DNA reads TGTGCCAGCAGCGGCACGGCGGGGCGGGAGGGCCGACCAGATACGCAGTATTTT. Its translation: CASSGTAGREGRPDTQYF. The full variable domain, its missing parts supplied by reference TRBV9 and TRBJ2-3, is DSGVTQTPKHLITATGQRVTLRCSPRSGDLSVYWYQQSLDQGLQFLIQYYNGEERAKGNILERFSAQQFPDLHSELNLSSLELGDSALYFCASSGTAGREGRPDTQYFGPGTRLTVL.

This clone has a single count. The V and J genes are TRBV18 and TRBJ2-7; 7 nucleotides match TRBD1. V shed 5 bases, J shed 2 bases, and the junction held 6 bases outside the gene matches. The CDR3 sequence is 14 residues long. Germline CDR1 reads KGHSH; CDR2 reads LQKENI. The CDR3 sequence is CASSSATGPYEQYF. The CDR3 DNA reads as TGTGCCAGCTCAAGCGCGACAGGGCCCTACGAGCAGTACTTC.

The chain uses TRBV6-5 and TRBJ1-4, with D unresolved. The CDR3 is 15 amino acids. CDR1 MNHEY and CDR2 SVGAGI come from the germline V gene. V lost 7 bases, J lost 8 bases, and 20 bases lay in between. In DNA, the CDR3 is TGTGCCAGCACCCTTATGGGGAAGGGAGAGGAAAAACTGTTTTTT. Encoded protein: CASTLMGKGEEKLFF.

The chain links TRBV7-2 to TRBJ2-7; D possibly corresponds to TRBD1 (5 bases). Germline V CDR1 and CDR2: SGHTA, FQGNSA. This CDR3 is 15 amino acids long. The ends were cut back, 5 bases at V and 2 bases at J, with 16 bases in the middle. CDR3 sequence reads: CASSPGRSEPYEQYF. The CDR3 region has the DNA TGTGCCAGCAGCCCAGGGCGCAGCGAACCCTACGAGCAGTACTTC. Full variable domain (rest looked up from reference TRBV7-2 and TRBJ2-7): GAGVSQSPSNKVTEKGKDVELRCDPISGHTALYWYRQSLGQGLEFLIYFQGNSAPDKSGLPSDRFSAERTGGSVSTLTIQRTQQEDSAVYLCASSPGRSEPYEQYFGPGTRLTVT.

V usage is TRBV7-9 and J usage is TRBJ2-2; 8 bases are shared with TRBD1. Germline values: CDR1 SEHNR, CDR2 FQNEAQ (reference sequence). The V and J ends lost 2 bases and 5 bases, in that order; junction bases with no gene match: 4. This CDR3 is built from 15 residues. This CDR3 is CASSLSRGQTGELFF. The CDR3 DNA is TGTGCCAGCAGCTTAAGCAGGGGGCAGACCGGGGAGCTGTTTTTT.

V usage is TRBV6-6 and J usage is TRBJ1-5; D is perhaps TRBD1 (6 bases). The germline gives CDR1 MNHNY, CDR2 SVGAGI (reference sequence). The V end lost 8 bases, the J end lost 4 bases, and 15 bases lay between the germline ends. The CDR3 covers 14 residues. The CDR3 loop reads CASGNGQLNQPQHF. The CDR3, as DNA: TGTGCCAGCGGAAACGGACAGTTAAATCAGCCCCAGCATTTT.

Worth noting for this clone: One end of the junction does not line up with germline, which may come from a read error. The chain has TRBV2 and TRBJ2-5, with TRBD2 identical over 8 bases. This CDR3 region has 12 residues. Germline loops: CDR1 SNHLY, CDR2 FYNNEI. CDR3 region: CASGAAGASWDF. The DNA of the CDR3 is TGTGCCTCCGGGGCAGCGGGGGCCTCCTGGGACTTC.